The 21 T cell receptor beta chains presented below share a single source sample, sequenced in a study of a mutant IDH1 vaccine in newly diagnosed glioma. Produced via immunoSEQ multiplex PCR; TCRdb's table is partial and in-frame only. Counted here are some 47,000 clones, 81% occurring once; the ten biggest clones make up roughly 5%. Their antigens remain unidentified. The time point: week 35, safety follow-up. Vaccinated patients received 300 ug of mutant IDH1 20-mer peptide per dose, with topical imiquimod. This specimen was PBMCs, taken from a glioma patient whose treatment included an IDH1 peptide vaccine. All receptors come from a woman in her forties with glioma. Some clones in this sample may be carry-over from other donors' samples.

The chain joins TRBV18 to TRBJ1-5; D remains ambiguous. The V gene's germline CDR1 is KGHSH and CDR2 LQKENI. The CDR3 sequence is 12 residues long. The V and J ends lost 6 bases and 3 bases respectively, with 6 bases between them. The CDR3, as DNA: TGTGCCAGCTCCCCCCCCAATCAGCCCCAGCATTTT. It specifies CASSPPNQPQHF.

The rearrangement links TRBV5-1 to TRBJ1-1; D ambiguous. CDR3 length: 14 residues. In germline, CDR1 is SGHRS, CDR2 YFSETQ. Trimming cost V 5 bases and J 5 bases, with 16 bases left between them. This chain's CDR3 is CASSRGEQRTEAFF. For the CDR3, the DNA is TGCGCCAGCAGTCGCGGTGAACAACGAACTGAAGCTTTCTTT.

J is TRBJ1-1 and V is TRBV18; D unresolved. This CDR3 is built from 20 residues. Between the trimmed V and J ends, which lost 6 bases and 0 bases, there was a span of 29 bases. Germline values: CDR1 KGHSH, CDR2 LQKENI. CDR3 sequence: CASSLTPIQTSTPLNTEAFF. The CDR3 bases are TGTGCCAGCTCTCTAACCCCGATACAAACCTCTACCCCGTTGAACACTGAAGCTTTCTTT. Combining the CDR3 with reference TRBV18 and TRBJ1-1 gives the whole variable domain NAGVMQNPRHLVRRRGQEARLRCSPMKGHSHVYWYRQLPEEGLKFMVYLQKENIIDESGMPKERFSAEFPKEGPSILRIQQVVRGDSAAYFCASSLTPIQTSTPLNTEAFFGQGTRLTVV.

This rearrangement joins TRBV14 to TRBJ1-4; D gene unclear. The CDR3 runs 16 residues. With 0 bases removed from V and 8 bases from J, the gap between germline ends came to 16 bases. Germline values: CDR1 SGHDN, CDR2 FVKESK. CDR3 sequence (DNA): TGTGCCAGCAGCCAAGATCTGTACGGGCTCGGAGAAAAACTGTTTTTT. Encoded protein: CASSQDLYGLGEKLFF.

This clone has just one count. The gene calls are TRBV7-2 and TRBJ1-5; D is perhaps TRBD1 (6 bases). Germline V gives CDR1 SGHTA, CDR2 FQGNSA. This CDR3 is built from 17 residues. V was pared by 0 bases and J by 4 bases, with 16 bases between. This chain's CDR3 is CASSLALPGATNQPQHF. The CDR3 bases are TGTGCCAGCAGCTTAGCCCTCCCAGGGGCGACTAATCAGCCCCAGCATTTT.

The chain has TRBV5-1 and TRBJ2-7, with D perhaps TRBD2 (5 bases). Between the trimmed V and J ends, which lost 0 bases and 2 bases, there was a span of 9 bases. The germline V gene encodes CDR1 SGHRS and CDR2 YFSETQ. This CDR3 spans 14 amino acids. In DNA form, the CDR3 reads TGCGCCAGCAGCTTGGGTAGCGATACCTACGAGCAGTACTTC. This gives the protein CASSLGSDTYEQYF.

This clone was detected only a few times. The rearrangement links TRBV5-1 to TRBJ2-6, with a tentative D call TRBD1 (6 bases). Trimming removed 0 bases at V and 0 bases at J, with 10 bases between. Germline CDR1 and CDR2: SGHRS and YFSETQ. The CDR3 is 17 amino acids. CDR3 amino acids: CASSLGQGSSGANVLTF. CDR3 bases: TGCGCCAGCAGCTTGGGGCAGGGGAGCTCTGGGGCCAACGTCCTGACTTTC. The variable domain in full, completed from reference TRBV5-1 and TRBJ2-6, reads KAGVTQTPRYLIKTRGQQVTLSCSPISGHRSVSWYQQTPGQGLQFLFEYFSETQRNKGNFPGRFSGRQFSNSRSEMNVSTLELGDSALYLCASSLGQGSSGANVLTFGAGSRLTVL.

The V and J genes are TRBV9 and TRBJ1-1, with a weak D call TRBD1 (5 bases). V was shortened by 3 bases and J by 1 base, with 7 bases between the two germline ends. CDR1 is SGDLS and CDR2 is YYNGEE in the germline V gene. The CDR3 spans 13 residues. The CDR3 sequence: CASSAGGNTEAFF. The DNA of the CDR3 is TGTGCCAGCAGCGCCGGGGGGAACACTGAAGCTTTCTTT.

The rearrangement uses TRBV4-3 and TRBJ1-2; 7 bases line up with TRBD1. CDR3 length: 15 amino acids. V shed 1 base, J shed 7 bases, and the junction held 9 bases outside the gene matches. Germline V gene lookup returns CDR1 LGHNA and CDR2 YSLEER. The CDR3 loop reads CASSQGGDSLSGYTF. Written as DNA, the CDR3 is TGCGCCAGCAGCCAAGGGGGGGACAGCCTTTCTGGCTACACCTTC.

This clone appeared a few times. The V gene is TRBV5-1, the J gene TRBJ2-3; D is possibly TRBD1 (6 bases). Per germline, CDR1 SGHRS and CDR2 YFSETQ. The CDR3 is 14 amino acids. Trimming shortened V by 0 bases and J by 4 bases, and 9 bases separated the two germline ends. As DNA, the CDR3 is TGCGCCAGCAGCTTGGGCAGGGGACCAGATACGCAGTATTTT. Its translation: CASSLGRGPDTQYF.

This sequence joins TRBV25-1 and TRBJ2-7, with 9 bases aligning to TRBD1. This CDR3 has 16 amino acids. Germline CDR1 is MGHDK and CDR2 is SYGVNS. V gave up 7 bases and J gave up 1 base; unmatched junction bases: 11. This CDR3 is CASTPDRGYSSYEQYF. The CDR3 coding sequence is TGTGCCAGCACCCCGGACAGGGGCTACTCGTCCTACGAGCAGTACTTC.

The gene calls are TRBV5-1 and TRBJ2-3; D might be TRBD1 or TRBD2, each matching 5 bases. The V end lost 0 bases, the J end lost 6 bases, and 8 bases lay between the germline ends. Germline CDR1 reads SGHRS; CDR2 reads YFSETQ. The CDR3 loop spans 13 amino acids. CDR3 nucleotides: TGCGCCAGCAGCTTGGAACGGGACGATACGCAGTATTTT. This encodes CASSLERDDTQYF.

This chain links TRBV27 with TRBJ2-6; D not certain. This CDR3 spans 15 amino acids. Between the trimmed V and J ends, which lost 5 bases and 1 base, there was a span of 9 bases. CDR1 and CDR2 from the germline V gene are MNHEY and SMNVEV (reference sequence). CDR3 sequence (DNA): TGTGCCAGCAGTCTTCGCCCATCTGGGGCCAACGTCCTGACTTTC. This sequence encodes CASSLRPSGANVLTF.

The chain recombines TRBV20-1 with TRBJ1-2; tentative D call: TRBD1 (5 bases). The germline V gene encodes CDR1 DFQATT and CDR2 SNEGSKA (reference sequence). V lost 1 base and J 8 bases, leaving 5 bases between the germline ends. The CDR3 contains 10 residues. In nucleotides, the CDR3 is TGCAGTGCTAGAGGGGGGGGCTACACCTTC. Translating it yields CSARGGGYTF.

The chain joins TRBV28 to TRBJ1-5; TRBD1 matches at 7 bases. This CDR3 region has 13 residues. J was trimmed by 5 bases and V by 6 bases; bases with no gene match: 4. Germline V gene data show CDR1 as MDHEN and CDR2 as SYDVKM. Here the CDR3 DNA reads TGTGCCAGCAGCCGGAGGGGGCATCAGCCCCAGCATTTT. Amino acids: CASSRRGHQPQHF.

The chain has TRBV18 and TRBJ2-7; either TRBD1 or TRBD2 may fit D (7 bases each). From germline, CDR1 is KGHSH and CDR2 LQKENI. The CDR3 has 15 amino acids. V was trimmed by 6 bases and J by 5 bases, leaving 20 bases between them. The CDR3 DNA sequence: TGTGCCAGCTCTACAGACAGGGAGGGATTCCACGAGCAGTACTTC. Its protein is CASSTDREGFHEQYF.

The chain joins TRBV19 to TRBJ1-3; no definite D call. Looked up from germline, CDR1 is LNHDA and CDR2 is SQIVND (reference sequence). V shed 5 bases and J shed 1 base, with 9 bases lying between them. The CDR3 is made up of 14 amino acids. The CDR3 region is CASSWRESGNTIYF. As DNA, the CDR3 is TGTGCCAGTAGTTGGAGGGAATCTGGAAACACCATATATTTT.

In this sample, this clone turned up once. V and J are TRBV14 and TRBJ2-7; 12 nucleotides agree with TRBD2. With 3 bases clipped from V and 4 bases from J, the junction kept 10 bases outside the gene matches. CDR1 is SGHDN, CDR2 FVKESK, per germline. The CDR3 runs to 17 residues. CDR3: CASSHRTSGTRDYEQYF. The CDR3 DNA is TGTGCCAGCAGCCATCGGACTAGCGGGACTCGGGATTACGAGCAGTACTTC.

About this clone: An end of the junction does not agree with germline; a read error may underlie this. This sequence joins TRBV20-1 and TRBJ2-1, with D perhaps matching TRBD2 (6 bases). From germline, CDR1 is DFQATT and CDR2 SNEGSKA (reference sequence). The length of the CDR3 is 11 residues. CDR3 loop: CSARRGNEQFF. The CDR3 bases are TGCAGCGCTAGGAGGGGCAATGAGCAGTTCTTC.

This chain joins TRBV5-4 and TRBJ2-5; 8 bases match TRBD1. Trimming at V came to 0 bases and at J to 2 bases, leaving 0 bases not matched to a gene. The CDR3 consists of 14 residues. Germline CDR1 is SGHNT and CDR2 is YYREEE (reference sequence). The CDR3 loop reads CASSLDRGQETQYF. CDR3 in DNA: TGTGCCAGCAGCTTGGACAGGGGGCAAGAGACCCAGTACTTC.

The V call is TRBV5-1, the J call TRBJ2-5, with 7 bases lining up with TRBD1. The germline gives CDR1 SGHRS, CDR2 YFSETQ. CDR3 length: 13 residues. The trim removed 4 bases at V and 4 bases at J, leaving 4 bases unmatched. In DNA form, the CDR3 reads TGCGCCAGCAGCACAGGGGCGAGAGAGACCCAGTACTTC. Translating gives CASSTGARETQYF.